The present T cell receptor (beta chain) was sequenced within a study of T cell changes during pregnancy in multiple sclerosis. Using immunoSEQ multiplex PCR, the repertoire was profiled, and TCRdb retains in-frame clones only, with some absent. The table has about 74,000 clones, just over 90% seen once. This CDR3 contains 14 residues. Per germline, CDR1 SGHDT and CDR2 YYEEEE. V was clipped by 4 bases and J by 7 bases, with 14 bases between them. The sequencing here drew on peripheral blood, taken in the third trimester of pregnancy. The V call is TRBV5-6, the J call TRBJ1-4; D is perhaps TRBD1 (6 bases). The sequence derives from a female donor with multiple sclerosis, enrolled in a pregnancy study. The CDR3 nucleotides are TGTGCCAGCAGCCACAACAGGGTGGTTGAAAAACTGTTTTTT. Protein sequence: CASSHNRVVEKLFF.